This passage covers 32 T cell receptor beta chains from one sample sequenced in a study of T cell changes during pregnancy in multiple sclerosis. Libraries were prepared by immunoSEQ multiplex PCR; TCRdb keeps only in-frame clonotypes and omits some of them. The repertoire has 65,000 to 90,000 clones, about 92% of them found once; the top ten carry 2.8%. The sequenced sample was peripheral blood, obtained in the third trimester of pregnancy. The origin of the receptors is a female donor in good health, enrolled as a control in a pregnancy study.

This rearrangement joins TRBV10-3 to TRBJ1-2, with 8 positions matching TRBD1. Looked up from germline, CDR1 is ENHRY and CDR2 is SYGVKD. Trimming took 2 bases from V and 2 from J; bases not matched to a gene: 7. CDR3 length: 16 amino acids. The CDR3 region has the DNA TGTGCCATCAGTGAGGATCAGGGGGCTGGAAACTATGGCTACACCTTC. Translating it yields CAISEDQGAGNYGYTF.

The chain employs TRBV11-2 and TRBJ2-7, with a possible D match to TRBD2 (7 bases). The germline CDR1 and CDR2 sequences are SGHAT and FQNNGV. The CDR3 spans 12 residues. Trimming took 6 bases from V and 5 from J, leaving 11 bases between them. CDR3 region: CASRGGVHEQYF. The CDR3 DNA sequence: TGTGCCAGCAGAGGGGGGGTTCACGAGCAGTACTTC.

The J gene is TRBJ1-2, the V gene TRBV14, with unresolved D. The CDR3 covers 15 residues. The V gene's germline CDR1 is SGHDN and CDR2 FVKESK. Trimming removed 2 bases from V and 5 bases from J, with 15 bases in between. CDR3 in DNA: TGTGCCAGCAGCCAACTGGAGGTCGGCCAATATGGCTACACCTTC. It specifies CASSQLEVGQYGYTF.

The genes are TRBV5-1 and TRBJ1-2, with D perhaps TRBD1 (5 bases). Trimming cost V 4 bases and J 2 bases, with 15 bases left between them. The CDR3 consists of 15 residues. Germline assignment: CDR1 SGHRS and CDR2 YFSETQ. CDR3 nucleotide sequence: TGCGCCAGCAGCGCACAGGAAGGAATAAACTATGGCTACACCTTC. It is translated as CASSAQEGINYGYTF. The whole variable domain, filled in from reference TRBV5-1 and TRBJ1-2, reads KAGVTQTPRYLIKTRGQQVTLSCSPISGHRSVSWYQQTPGQGLQFLFEYFSETQRNKGNFPGRFSGRQFSNSRSEMNVSTLELGDSALYLCASSAQEGINYGYTFGSGTRLTVV.

This chain joins TRBV18 and TRBJ1-4; 9 nucleotides align to TRBD1. The germline V gene encodes CDR1 KGHSH and CDR2 LQKENI. This CDR3 spans 16 amino acids. V lost 5 bases and J lost 5; bases outside the gene matches: 9. CDR3 sequence reads: CASSSLSGQGNEKLFF. The CDR3 DNA reads TGTGCCAGCTCATCGCTGTCCGGACAGGGGAATGAAAAACTGTTTTTT.

The chain couples TRBV2 to TRBJ1-3; D is unresolved. Germline V gene sequence: CDR1 SNHLY, CDR2 FYNNEI. The CDR3 totals 18 residues. The ends were cut back, 1 base at V and 0 bases at J, with 16 bases in the middle. For the CDR3, the DNA is TGTGCCAGCAGTGAAGGTCTTCCTAGTAGGAGCTCTGGAAACACCATATATTTT. This encodes CASSEGLPSRSSGNTIYF. The whole variable domain, filled in from reference TRBV2 and TRBJ1-3, reads EPEVTQTPSHQVTQMGQEVILRCVPISNHLYFYWYRQILGQKVEFLVSFYNNEISEKSEIFDDQFSVERPDGSNFTLKIRSTKLEDSAMYFCASSEGLPSRSSGNTIYFGEGSWLTVV.

This CDR3 reads CASSGGVGAAYDYTF. DNA for the CDR3: TGTGCCAGCAGTGGAGGGGTGGGGGCAGCGTACGACTACACCTTC. J is TRBJ1-2 and V is TRBV6-1; perhaps TRBD1 as D (6 bases). The CDR3 is made up of 15 amino acids. The germline gives CDR1 MNHNS, CDR2 SASEGT. V shed 4 bases and J shed 10 bases, with 22 bases lying between them.

This clone has just one count. Written as DNA, the CDR3 is TGCGCCAGCAGCCAAGGTGTAGGGGTAAGAACTGAAGCTTTCTTT. This codes for CASSQGVGVRTEAFF. The chain links TRBV4-1 to TRBJ1-1; maybe TRBD1 (5 bases). Trimming cost V 1 base and J 5 bases, with 14 bases left between them. Germline CDR1 MGHRA, CDR2 YSYEKL. This CDR3 contains 15 residues.

The rearrangement links TRBV15 to TRBJ1-6, with D uncertain. CDR3 size: 14 residues. Deletions cut 1 base from V and 10 bases from J, with 11 bases between. Germline V CDR1 and CDR2: LNHNV, YYDKDF (reference sequence). The CDR3 nucleotides are TGTGCCACCAGCAGAGGCGAGCGGGCCTCACCCCTCCACTTT. Its translation is CATSRGERASPLHF.

This rearrangement joins TRBV18 to TRBJ2-5, with D perhaps matching TRBD2 (6 bases). V gave up 6 bases and J gave up 5 bases, with 13 bases separating them. The CDR3 spans 13 residues. Germline V gene data show CDR1 as KGHSH and CDR2 as LQKENI. CDR3 coding DNA: TGTGCCAGCTCTCCGCCTGGGAGGGAGACCCAGTACTTC. Residues: CASSPPGRETQYF.

This clone was counted once. The chain has TRBV5-1 and TRBJ2-3; 9 bases map to TRBD2. Germline CDR1 is SGHRS and CDR2 is YFSETQ. This CDR3 is built from 16 residues. Trimming at V came to 4 bases and at J to 5 bases, leaving 11 bases not matched to a gene. CDR3 sequence (DNA): TGCGCCAGCAGCCGGCAGTCTAGCGGGGCCGGAGATACGCAGTATTTT. As protein: CASSRQSSGAGDTQYF.

V and J are TRBV6-1 and TRBJ2-7, with 10 positions matching TRBD1. The CDR3 contains 13 residues. Germline assignment: CDR1 MNHNS and CDR2 SASEGT. The V segment lost 6 bases and the J segment 7 bases; nucleotides outside the gene matches: 6. CDR3 bases: TGTGCCAGCAGCAGGACAGGGGGGGAAGAGCAGTACTTC. This gives the protein CASSRTGGEEQYF.

The V call is TRBV4-2, the J call TRBJ2-2; 8 nucleotides match TRBD2. The CDR3 extends over 17 amino acids. Germline trimming cut 0 bases from V and 6 bases from J; bases unmatched to any gene: 9. Germline assignment: CDR1 LGHNA and CDR2 YNFKEQ. This CDR3 is CASSQENAGLVAGELFF. Written as DNA, the CDR3 is TGTGCCAGCAGCCAAGAGAATGCGGGACTAGTAGCCGGGGAGCTGTTTTTT.

The chain joins TRBV28 to TRBJ1-2; unclear D gene. Germline values: CDR1 MDHEN, CDR2 SYDVKM. V was trimmed by 7 bases and J by 4 bases, leaving 22 bases between them. The CDR3 is 16 residues long. The CDR3 region has the DNA TGTGCCAGCACCTCCTTGGGCGCCGAAGGGAGCTATGGCTACACCTTC. Amino acid sequence: CASTSLGAEGSYGYTF.

This chain joins TRBV7-2 and TRBJ2-1, with 7 bases matching TRBD2. Germline V gene lookup returns CDR1 SGHTA and CDR2 FQGNSA. V lost 1 base and J lost 10; bases outside the gene matches: 4. The CDR3 spans 13 residues. CDR3 region: CASSLGFGGEQFF. The CDR3 region has the DNA TGTGCCAGCAGCTTAGGGTTCGGGGGGGAGCAGTTCTTC. The full variable domain, in which reference TRBV7-2 and TRBJ2-1 provide the parts outside the CDR3, is GAGVSQSPSNKVTEKGKDVELRCDPISGHTALYWYRQSLGQGLEFLIYFQGNSAPDKSGLPSDRFSAERTGGSVSTLTIQRTQQEDSAVYLCASSLGFGGEQFFGPGTRLTVL.

The chain uses TRBV11-2 and TRBJ2-5, with D unclear. The CDR3 runs to 13 residues. Germline V CDR1 and CDR2: SGHAT, FQNNGV. The V and J ends lost 4 bases and 2 bases respectively, with 8 bases between them. The CDR3 sequence is CASSSTFQETQYF. CDR3 coding DNA: TGTGCCAGCAGCTCAACATTTCAAGAGACCCAGTACTTC. The variable domain in full, completed from reference TRBV11-2 and TRBJ2-5, reads EAGVAQSPRYKIIEKRQSVAFWCNPISGHATLYWYQQILGQGPKLLIQFQNNGVVDDSQLPKDRFSAERLKGVDSTLKIQPAKLEDSAVYLCASSSTFQETQYFGPGTRLLVL.

This chain connects TRBV4-1 to TRBJ1-5, with D possibly being TRBD1 (5 bases). Germline V gives CDR1 MGHRA, CDR2 YSYEKL. This CDR3 is built from 16 residues. The V end was cut by 0 bases, the J end by 6 bases, with 15 bases between. The CDR3 sequence is CASSQDLTDTGQPQHF. The CDR3 nucleotides read TGCGCCAGCAGCCAAGATTTGACAGACACAGGTCAGCCCCAGCATTTT.

The V and J genes are TRBV27 and TRBJ2-7; the match to TRBD2 covers 12 bases. The CDR3 is made up of 15 amino acids. Germline V gene data show CDR1 as MNHEY and CDR2 as SMNVEV (reference sequence). V lost 6 bases to trimming and J lost 6 bases; unmatched junction nucleotides: 9. The CDR3, as DNA: TGTGCCAGCAGGAAGACTAGCGGGGGTTTTGCCGAGCAGTACTTC. It encodes CASRKTSGGFAEQYF.

Points on this clone: Mismatch with germline at one junction end may stem from a read error. The chain employs TRBV5-6 and TRBJ2-1; D unresolved. Germline V lookup: CDR1 SGHDT, CDR2 YYEEEE. The CDR3 length is 11 residues. CDR3 residues: CASSTYSEQFF. CDR3 DNA sequence: TGTGCCAGCAGCACATACAGTGAGCAGTTCTTC.

This sequence joins TRBV4-1 and TRBJ2-4; unclear D gene. The germline V gene has CDR1 MGHRA and CDR2 YSYEKL. The CDR3 totals 15 residues. V shed 4 bases and J shed 0 bases, with 10 bases lying between them. The CDR3 is CASSRLELAKNIQYF. CDR3 coding DNA: TGCGCCAGCAGCCGCTTGGAGTTAGCCAAAAACATTCAGTACTTC.

The chain joins TRBV10-1 to TRBJ2-2, with D unresolved. CDR3 length: 14 residues. Trimming stripped 3 bases from V and 2 bases from J, with 7 bases between. Per the germline V gene, CDR1 is WNHNN and CDR2 is SYGVQD (reference sequence). CDR3 nucleotide sequence: TGCGCCAGCAGTGATAGCCAAAACACCGGGGAGCTGTTTTTT. It translates to CASSDSQNTGELFF.

The rearrangement uses TRBV28 and TRBJ1-6; D unclear. CDR1 is MDHEN, CDR2 SYDVKM, per germline. V gave up 1 base and J gave up 7 bases, with 8 bases separating them. The CDR3 runs to 14 residues. The CDR3 DNA reads TGTGCCAGCAGTTTATCACGCCTAAATTCACCCCTCCACTTT. Encoded protein: CASSLSRLNSPLHF.

The rearrangement links TRBV13 to TRBJ1-3; the D gene is possibly TRBD1 (5 bases). Germline V lookup: CDR1 PRHDT, CDR2 FYEKMQ (reference sequence). V was shortened by 2 bases and J by 3 bases, with 8 bases between the two germline ends. There are 14 residues in the CDR3. CDR3 sequence reads: CASSLQGNGNTIYF. The CDR3 coding sequence is TGTGCCAGCAGCTTACAGGGAAATGGAAACACCATATATTTT.

The chain joins TRBV28 to TRBJ1-2; a weak D match, TRBD1 (6 bases). From germline, CDR1 is MDHEN and CDR2 SYDVKM. The V gene lost 4 bases and the J gene lost 5 bases, with 14 bases spanning the gap. The CDR3 sequence is 14 residues long. The CDR3 here is CASSSGQIPYGYTF. CDR3 nucleotides: TGTGCCAGCAGTTCTGGACAGATACCTTATGGCTACACCTTC.

The V and J genes are TRBV28 and TRBJ2-1; 7 bases match TRBD1. This CDR3 is built from 16 residues. With V trimmed by 5 bases and J by 6 bases, 13 bases remained unmatched. CDR1 MDHEN and CDR2 SYDVKM come from the germline V gene. The chain's CDR3 is CASSTRTGKGGNEQFF. The CDR3 DNA sequence: TGTGCCAGCAGTACGCGGACAGGTAAAGGTGGCAATGAGCAGTTCTTC.

The chain recombines TRBV11-3 with TRBJ1-1; D gene ambiguous. CDR1 and CDR2 (germline): SGHNT, YENEEA. The CDR3 has 13 amino acids. The ends were cut back, 2 bases at V and 0 bases at J, with 4 bases in the middle. CDR3 nucleotides: TGTGCCAGCAGCTTACTTGTGAACACTGAAGCTTTCTTT. This translates into CASSLLVNTEAFF.

This clone was picked up one time. V usage is TRBV11-3 and J usage is TRBJ2-1; 8 nucleotides agree with TRBD2. CDR3 length: 14 residues. V lost 4 bases to trimming and J lost 10 bases; unmatched junction nucleotides: 9. Looked up from germline, CDR1 is SGHNT and CDR2 is YENEEA. The CDR3 loop reads CASSSGTREYEQFF. CDR3 in DNA: TGTGCCAGCAGCTCAGGGACTAGAGAGTACGAGCAGTTCTTC.

This clone was seen only once. The V and J genes are TRBV19 and TRBJ2-1; 7 positions agree with TRBD1. After removal of 5 bases from V and 2 bases from J, the junction contained 9 bases not matched to a gene. This CDR3 is built from 16 residues. Germline-derived CDR1 and CDR2 are LNHDA and SQIVND (reference sequence). The CDR3 protein is CASSGRDSSTYNEQFF. DNA for the CDR3: TGTGCCAGTAGTGGTCGGGACAGCTCTACCTACAATGAGCAGTTCTTC.

The chain recombines TRBV27 with TRBJ2-3; possibly TRBD1 for D (6 bases). The CDR3 is made up of 14 amino acids. Germline CDR1 is MNHEY and CDR2 is SMNVEV (reference sequence). V was pared by 6 bases and J by 2 bases, with 12 bases between. CDR3 DNA: TGTGCCAGCAGGCAGGGGCAAAACACAGATACGCAGTATTTT. Its protein product is CASRQGQNTDTQYF.

The rearrangement links TRBV28 to TRBJ1-6, with 10 bases identical to TRBD1. The germline gives CDR1 MDHEN, CDR2 SYDVKM. J gave up 10 bases and V 6 bases, and 12 bases lay outside the gene matches. CDR3 length: 16 amino acids. The CDR3 DNA follows: TGTGCCAGCAGACGGGGGACAGGGGATTTCGGATCACCCCTCCACTTT. Translating it yields CASRRGTGDFGSPLHF.

This clone came up once. The chain employs TRBV5-6 and TRBJ2-6; D remains unclear. The V gene's germline CDR1 is SGHDT and CDR2 YYEEEE. V dropped 1 base and J dropped 0 bases, with 2 bases sitting between them. This CDR3 contains 14 residues. As DNA, the CDR3 is TGTGCCAGCAGCTTGTACTCTGGGGCCAACGTCCTGACTTTC. Its translation is CASSLYSGANVLTF.

The chain uses TRBV13 and TRBJ1-2; 7 positions match TRBD1. The CDR3 covers 20 residues. Per germline, CDR1 PRHDT and CDR2 FYEKMQ (reference sequence). V lost 2 bases to trimming and J lost 4 bases; unmatched junction nucleotides: 22. The CDR3 here is CASSLSVSIRWETGIYGYTF. In DNA, the CDR3 is TGTGCCAGCAGCTTATCGGTTTCGATCCGGTGGGAGACAGGGATCTATGGCTACACCTTC. Using reference TRBV13 and TRBJ1-2 for the parts outside the CDR3, the full variable domain is AAGVIQSPRHLIKEKRETATLKCYPIPRHDTVYWYQQGPGQDPQFLISFYEKMQSDKGSIPDRFSAQQFSDYHSELNMSSLELGDSALYFCASSLSVSIRWETGIYGYTFGSGTRLTVV.